The 29 T cell receptor beta chains listed next were all sequenced from one sample in a study of shared clonotypes between healthy human individuals (dated by TCRdb to the early 2020s). The receptor library was made with the immunoSEQ multiplex PCR assay. The clones in this table, taken by TCRdb from immuneACCESS, are in-frame only. Not every clone is retained; where verified, under half of the shortfall comes from an unresolved V gene, and the cause of the rest is unknown. The sample has millions of clones on record, 80% to 95% of them singletons. The biggest ten clones account for around 0.4% of the sample. The sequencing sample was made of naive CD4+ T cells from PBMCs. This specimen's cell subset or site label, per the study, means: CD45RA+ positively selected. The receptors originated from a man aged 18 to 30 in good health. Some clones in this sample may be carry-over from other donors' samples.

The J gene is TRBJ2-2, the V gene TRBV5-1, with 9 bases that match TRBD2. The junction had 4 bases not matched to a gene; V was cut back by 4 bases and J by 0 bases. CDR3 length: 16 amino acids. Germline-derived CDR1 and CDR2 are SGHRS and YFSETQ. The CDR3 region has the DNA TGCGCCAGCAGCACGGGACTAGCAGCGAACACCGGGGAGCTGTTTTTT. It yields the protein CASSTGLAANTGELFF.

The chain uses TRBV19 and TRBJ2-7, with 7 bases fitting TRBD1. CDR3 length: 16 amino acids. The junction had 9 bases not matched to a gene; V was cut back by 3 bases and J by 1 base. CDR1 and CDR2 from the germline V gene are LNHDA and SQIVND (reference sequence). This CDR3 is CASSIGPGQSSYEQYF. The CDR3 DNA reads as TGTGCCAGTAGTATCGGGCCGGGACAGAGTTCCTACGAGCAGTACTTC.

The genes are TRBV19 and TRBJ1-3; D might be TRBD1 (6 bases). Germline V lookup: CDR1 LNHDA, CDR2 SQIVND (reference sequence). The CDR3 is 13 residues long. Trimming stripped 6 bases from V and 5 bases from J, with 11 bases between. CDR3 residues: CASSLGQRNTIYF. The CDR3 DNA sequence: TGTGCCAGTAGCCTCGGACAGAGAAACACCATATATTTT.

The chain recombines TRBV18 with TRBJ2-7; D uncertain. Germline CDR1 reads KGHSH; CDR2 reads LQKENI. V was pared by 3 bases and J by 2 bases, with 14 bases between. CDR3 size: 15 residues. The CDR3: CASSPPNPLTYEQYF. The CDR3 region has the DNA TGTGCCAGCTCACCTCCTAACCCCTTAACCTACGAGCAGTACTTC.

A few counts support this clone. The gene calls are TRBV5-1 and TRBJ1-1; 9 bases fit TRBD1. Trimming took 2 bases from V and 6 from J; bases not matched to a gene: 11. The CDR3 extends over 16 amino acids. Germline CDR1 is SGHRS and CDR2 is YFSETQ. CDR3: CASSFGTGIVRAEAFF. The CDR3, as DNA: TGCGCCAGCAGCTTTGGGACAGGGATTGTCAGGGCTGAAGCTTTCTTT.

The gene calls are TRBV28 and TRBJ1-1; a weak D match, TRBD1 (5 bases). The V end was cut by 6 bases, the J end by 0 bases, with 14 bases between. There are 15 residues in the CDR3. Per germline, CDR1 MDHEN and CDR2 SYDVKM. CDR3 loop: CASRGHTILNTEAFF. CDR3 in DNA: TGTGCCAGCAGAGGACATACGATACTGAACACTGAAGCTTTCTTT.

On this clone: Other DNA sequences in the sample encode the same CDR3. The J gene is TRBJ2-1, the V gene TRBV5-1; 10 nucleotides agree with TRBD1. Germline V gives CDR1 SGHRS, CDR2 YFSETQ. This CDR3 is 14 amino acids long. V was pared by 4 bases and J by 4 bases, with 2 bases of the junction left unmatched. The CDR3 spells CASSGGQGYNEQFF. As DNA, the CDR3 is TGCGCCAGCAGCGGGGGACAGGGGTACAATGAGCAGTTCTTC.

The J gene is TRBJ2-4, the V gene TRBV27, with D possibly TRBD1 on 6 matching bases. This CDR3 is built from 13 residues. Germline loops: CDR1 MNHEY, CDR2 SMNVEV (reference sequence). Trimming stripped 11 bases from V and 3 bases from J, with 14 bases between. The CDR3 protein is CASRGFGKNIQYF. CDR3 nucleotides: TGTGCCTCGAGGGGGTTTGGCAAAAACATTCAGTACTTC.

With regard to this clone: The sample carries other DNA sequences with the same CDR3. The rearrangement uses TRBV7-2 and TRBJ2-5; possibly TRBD2 for D (6 bases). Trimming cost V 5 bases and J 5 bases, with 12 bases left between them. The V gene's germline CDR1 is SGHTA and CDR2 FQGNSA. The CDR3 runs 13 residues. Here the CDR3 reads CASSPGRGETQYF. The CDR3 coding sequence is TGTGCCAGCAGCCCCGGGAGAGGGGAGACCCAGTACTTC.

As regards this clone: Different DNA sequences within this sample yield the same CDR3. The V and J genes are TRBV7-9 and TRBJ1-1; D is ambiguous. The CDR3 runs to 13 residues. Trimming took off 2 bases at V and 1 base at J, with 5 bases between the two ends. Germline lookup yields CDR1 SEHNR and CDR2 FQNEAQ (reference sequence). This CDR3 is CASSLLENTEAFF. The CDR3 region has the DNA TGTGCCAGCAGCTTACTTGAGAACACTGAAGCTTTCTTT. The complete variable domain, with remaining parts taken from reference TRBV7-9 and TRBJ1-1, reads DTGVSQNPRHKITKRGQNVTFRCDPISEHNRLYWYRQTLGQGPEFLTYFQNEAQLEKSRLLSDRFSAERPKGSFSTLEIQRTEQGDSAMYLCASSLLENTEAFFGQGTRLTVV.

The CDR3 protein is CASSLYWGGEQYF. CDR3 sequence (DNA): TGTGCCAGCAGCTTGTACTGGGGAGGGGAGCAGTACTTC. The chain carries TRBV5-4 and TRBJ2-7; 7 positions agree with TRBD2. Unmatched junction bases numbered 5, after V lost 1 base and J lost 7 bases. CDR1 is SGHNT, CDR2 YYREEE, per germline (reference sequence). The length of the CDR3 is 13 residues. The full variable domain, rest sourced from reference TRBV5-4 and TRBJ2-7, is ETGVTQSPTHLIKTRGQQVTLRCSSQSGHNTVSWYQQALGQGPQFIFQYYREEENGRGNFPPRFSGLQFPNYSSELNVNALELDDSALYLCASSLYWGGEQYFGPGTRLTVT.

This clone is a singleton in its sample. V is TRBV5-1 and J is TRBJ2-3; 7 positions agree with TRBD2. CDR3 size: 13 residues. Germline V gene lookup returns CDR1 SGHRS and CDR2 YFSETQ. J gave up 8 bases and V 4 bases, and 7 bases lay outside the gene matches. CDR3: CASSGEGSGTQYF. CDR3 DNA: TGCGCCAGCAGCGGGGAGGGATCGGGTACGCAGTATTTT. The full variable domain, completed using reference TRBV5-1 and TRBJ2-3, is KAGVTQTPRYLIKTRGQQVTLSCSPISGHRSVSWYQQTPGQGLQFLFEYFSETQRNKGNFPGRFSGRQFSNSRSEMNVSTLELGDSALYLCASSGEGSGTQYFGPGTRLTVL.

This chain uses TRBV4-2 with TRBJ1-4; 7 bases are shared with TRBD1. CDR1 LGHNA and CDR2 YNFKEQ come from the germline V gene. Trimming removed 4 bases from V and 1 base from J; junction bases left unmatched: 12. The CDR3 totals 18 residues. The CDR3: CASSPMQAGGVTNEKLFF. CDR3 DNA: TGTGCCAGCAGCCCGATGCAGGCAGGGGGGGTAACTAATGAAAAACTGTTTTTT.

The gene calls are TRBV27 and TRBJ1-2; 9 bases are shared with TRBD1. The length of the CDR3 is 17 residues. V lost 3 bases and J lost 0; bases outside the gene matches: 8. Germline V gene sequence: CDR1 MNHEY, CDR2 SMNVEV (reference sequence). The CDR3 reads CASSFNRGRLANYGYTF. The CDR3 DNA sequence: TGTGCCAGCAGTTTTAACAGGGGGCGACTAGCTAACTATGGCTACACCTTC.

The J gene is TRBJ1-2, the V gene TRBV7-9; D gene uncertain. Germline V gives CDR1 SEHNR, CDR2 FQNEAQ (reference sequence). Trimming took off 1 base at V and 3 bases at J, with 9 bases between the two ends. This CDR3 region has 14 residues. CDR3 sequence (DNA): TGTGCCAGCAGCTTAGTCGGCCGCGACTATGGCTACACCTTC. The encoded protein is CASSLVGRDYGYTF.

The chain has TRBV2 and TRBJ1-5; D remains unclear. Trimming pared 1 base from V and 3 bases from J, leaving 13 bases between. In germline, CDR1 is SNHLY, CDR2 FYNNEI. CDR3 length equals 16 residues. CDR3 sequence: CASSEGKPRFNQPQHF. DNA for the CDR3: TGTGCCAGCAGTGAAGGGAAACCACGTTTCAATCAGCCCCAGCATTTT.

The chain links TRBV2 to TRBJ2-7, with 10 bases fitting TRBD2. The CDR3 covers 15 residues. With 4 bases clipped from V and 2 bases from J, the junction kept 5 bases outside the gene matches. Germline V gene lookup returns CDR1 SNHLY and CDR2 FYNNEI. CDR3 coding DNA: TGTGCCAGCAGTGCCCGGACTAGCGGTGCCTACGAGCAGTACTTC. Translation gives CASSARTSGAYEQYF.

This chain connects TRBV11-3 to TRBJ1-1; possibly TRBD1 for D (6 bases). Trimming shortened V by 5 bases and J by 1 base, and 11 bases separated the two germline ends. The V gene's germline CDR1 is SGHNT and CDR2 YENEEA. CDR3 length: 14 residues. CDR3 amino acids: CASSLRGANTEAFF. CDR3 nucleotide sequence: TGTGCCAGCAGCCTGCGGGGGGCGAACACTGAAGCTTTCTTT. Full variable domain (outside the CDR3, taken from reference TRBV11-3 and TRBJ1-1): EAGVVQSPRYKIIEKKQPVAFWCNPISGHNTLYWYLQNLGQGPELLIRYENEEAVDDSQLPKDRFSAERLKGVDSTLKIQPAELGDSAVYLCASSLRGANTEAFFGQGTRLTVV.

The V and J genes are TRBV6-1 and TRBJ2-6; D is undetermined. The V gene's germline CDR1 is MNHNS and CDR2 SASEGT. The CDR3 is 15 amino acids. With 5 bases removed from V and 0 bases from J, the gap between germline ends came to 8 bases. CDR3 region: CASSKEVSGANVLTF. DNA of the CDR3: TGTGCCAGCAGTAAAGAGGTCTCTGGGGCCAACGTCCTGACTTTC.

V gene TRBV5-1 combines with J gene TRBJ1-2; D is uncertain. V dropped 5 bases and J dropped 2 bases, with 7 bases sitting between them. The CDR3 consists of 12 residues. Germline CDR1 is SGHRS and CDR2 is YFSETQ. The CDR3: CASSPENYGYTF. CDR3 in DNA: TGCGCCAGCAGTCCGGAGAACTATGGCTACACCTTC.

The V gene is TRBV15, the J gene TRBJ2-7, with D possibly being TRBD1 or TRBD2 (5 bases each). The CDR3 spans 16 residues. The germline gives CDR1 LNHNV, CDR2 YYDKDF (reference sequence). Trimming stripped 0 bases from V and 5 bases from J, with 17 bases between. The CDR3 sequence is CATSRDPLSGTDEQYF. As DNA, the CDR3 is TGTGCCACCAGCAGAGATCCCCTATCAGGGACCGACGAGCAGTACTTC.

The V and J genes are TRBV6-5 and TRBJ2-5; possibly TRBD1 for D (6 bases). V shed 2 bases and J shed 5 bases, with 12 bases lying between them. The CDR3 is 14 amino acids. Germline V CDR1 and CDR2: MNHEY, SVGAGI. The CDR3 region is CASSYGTKIETQYF. CDR3 nucleotide sequence: TGTGCCAGCAGTTACGGGACAAAAATCGAGACCCAGTACTTC.

The chain has TRBV11-1 and TRBJ2-3; the D is unclear. Germline V gives CDR1 SGHAT, CDR2 FQDESV (reference sequence). The CDR3 consists of 12 residues. V was shortened by 7 bases and J by 1 base, with 6 bases between the two germline ends. CDR3 nucleotide sequence: TGTGCCAGCAAACTGGGCACAGATACGCAGTATTTT. This gives the protein CASKLGTDTQYF.

The chain combines TRBV7-9 with TRBJ1-5; no clear D. Per germline, CDR1 SEHNR and CDR2 FQNEAQ (reference sequence). V lost 0 bases, J lost 5 bases, and 5 bases lay in between. This CDR3 spans 13 amino acids. CDR3 sequence reads: CASSLASYQPQHF. CDR3 nucleotides: TGTGCCAGCAGCTTAGCGTCTTATCAGCCCCAGCATTTT. The whole variable domain, remainder taken from reference TRBV7-9 and TRBJ1-5, is DTGVSQNPRHKITKRGQNVTFRCDPISEHNRLYWYRQTLGQGPEFLTYFQNEAQLEKSRLLSDRFSAERPKGSFSTLEIQRTEQGDSAMYLCASSLASYQPQHFGDGTRLSIL.

This chain joins TRBV7-9 and TRBJ2-1; TRBD1 might be the D (5 bases). Per the germline V gene, CDR1 is SEHNR and CDR2 is FQNEAQ (reference sequence). This CDR3 is 17 amino acids long. The V and J ends lost 1 base and 5 bases respectively, with 18 bases between them. The CDR3 reads CASSLGAGSIPHNEQFF. As DNA, the CDR3 is TGTGCCAGCAGCTTAGGGGCAGGGTCGATCCCCCACAATGAGCAGTTCTTC.

The rearrangement uses TRBV2 and TRBJ1-1; no clear D gene. The germline gives CDR1 SNHLY, CDR2 FYNNEI. V gave up 4 bases and J gave up 4 bases, with 10 bases separating them. The CDR3 is 13 amino acids. CDR3 DNA sequence: TGTGCCAGCAGTGGCTCATTCAGCACTGAAGCTTTCTTT. Its translation: CASSGSFSTEAFF.

The J gene is TRBJ2-7, the V gene TRBV30; 9 bases are a match to TRBD2. This CDR3 region has 14 residues. CDR1 is GTSNPN, CDR2 SVGIG, per germline (reference sequence). With V trimmed by 6 bases and J by 4 bases, 10 bases remained unmatched. DNA for the CDR3: TGTGCCTGCCATAGCGGGAGATCCGGTTACGAGCAGTACTTC. Encoded protein: CACHSGRSGYEQYF. The variable domain in full, with the rest retrieved from reference TRBV30 and TRBJ2-7, is SQTIHQWPATLVQPVGSPLSLECTVEGTSNPNLYWYRQAAGRGLQLLFYSVGIGQISSEVPQNLSASRPQDRQFILSSKKLLLSDSGFYLCACHSGRSGYEQYFGPGTRLTVT.

The CDR3 sequence is CASSPRASGQGYGYTF. The CDR3 nucleotides are TGCGCCAGCAGCCCCCGAGCGTCGGGACAGGGCTATGGCTACACCTTC. The V and J genes are TRBV5-1 and TRBJ1-2; 9 bases line up with TRBD1. Germline V CDR1 and CDR2: SGHRS, YFSETQ. CDR3 size: 16 residues. V shed 4 bases, J shed 4 bases, and the junction held 11 bases outside the gene matches.

The chain couples TRBV6-6 to TRBJ1-4; D is uncertain. The V gene's germline CDR1 is MNHNY and CDR2 SVGAGI (reference sequence). The CDR3 contains 13 residues. The V gene lost 6 bases and the J gene lost 4 bases, with 9 bases spanning the gap. CDR3 in amino acids: CASRPGRNEKLFF. CDR3 coding DNA: TGTGCCAGCAGGCCCGGCCGTAATGAAAAACTGTTTTTT.